This T cell receptor (beta chain) was retrieved from a study of shared clonotypes between healthy human individuals. Clones were sequenced by immunoSEQ multiplex PCR, and TCRdb holds only the in-frame ones, with some missing. The sample lists a few million clones; more than 85% were seen once. The V end lost 0 bases, the J end lost 0 bases, and 10 bases lay between the germline ends. The length of the CDR3 is 16 residues. The V gene's germline CDR1 is LNHNV and CDR2 YYDKDF (reference sequence). Source material: naive CD4+ T cells from PBMCs. Subset described: CD45RA+ positively selected. This sequence joins TRBV15 and TRBJ2-3; D is possibly TRBD1 (5 bases). The clonotype was recovered from a man between 18 and 29 years old in good health. Some clones in this sample may be carry-over from other donors' samples. The CDR3 region is CATSRDWGQSTDTQYF. The CDR3 region has the DNA TGTGCCACCAGCAGAGATTGGGGCCAGAGCACAGATACGCAGTATTTT.